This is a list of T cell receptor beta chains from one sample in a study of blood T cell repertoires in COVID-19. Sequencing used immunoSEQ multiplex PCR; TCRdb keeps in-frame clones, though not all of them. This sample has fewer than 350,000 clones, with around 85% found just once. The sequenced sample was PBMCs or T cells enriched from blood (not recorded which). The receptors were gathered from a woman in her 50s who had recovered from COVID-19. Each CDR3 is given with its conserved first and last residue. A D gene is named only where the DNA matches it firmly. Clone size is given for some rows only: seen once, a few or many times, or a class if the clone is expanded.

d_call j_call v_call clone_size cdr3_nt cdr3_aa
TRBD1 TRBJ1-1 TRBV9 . TGTGCCAGCAGCGCCCGGACAGGGGCGGACACTGAAGCTTTCTTT CASSARTGADTEAFF
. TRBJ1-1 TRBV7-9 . TGTGCCAGCAGCTTAAGGGGGAACACTGAAGCTTTCTTT CASSLRGNTEAFF
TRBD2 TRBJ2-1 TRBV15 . TGTGCCACCAGCAGAGTATGGCGGGAGGGAGACAATGAGCAGTTCTTC CATSRVWREGDNEQFF
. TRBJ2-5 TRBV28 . TGTGCCAGCAGACCCCTTGGCAGGGGAGAAGAGACCCAGTACTTC CASRPLGRGEETQYF
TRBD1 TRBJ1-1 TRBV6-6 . TGTGCCAGCAGTGCCGGACAGGGGGCCGAAGCTTTCTTT CASSAGQGAEAFF
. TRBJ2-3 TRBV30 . TGTGCCTGGAGTCGGGACTGGACAGATACGCAGTATTTT CAWSRDWTDTQYF
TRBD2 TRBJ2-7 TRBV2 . TGTGCCAGCAGTAAGGCTAGCGGGTTCAGCTACGAGCAGTACTTC CASSKASGFSYEQYF
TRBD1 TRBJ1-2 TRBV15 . TGTGCCACCAGCAGGGCCCGGGACAGGGCGTCTGGCTACACCTTC CATSRARDRASGYTF
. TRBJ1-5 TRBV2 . TGTGCCAGCAGCGGACAGTGGAATCAGCCCCAGCATTTT CASSGQWNQPQHF
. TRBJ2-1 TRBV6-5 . TGTGCCAGCAGTTACTCGGTAATGGGGGGGGCAAATGAGCAGTTCTTC CASSYSVMGGANEQFF
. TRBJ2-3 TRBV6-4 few TGTGCCAGCAGTCTAGCGTCAGGGGGAAGTACAGATACGCAGTATTTT CASSLASGGSTDTQYF
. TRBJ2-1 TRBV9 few TGTGCCAGCAGCACAGGGACGATTAATGAGCAGTTCTTC CASSTGTINEQFF
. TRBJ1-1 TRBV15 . TGTGCCACCAGCAGACTTGACTCGAACACTGAAGCTTTCTTT CATSRLDSNTEAFF
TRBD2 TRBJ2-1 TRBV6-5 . TGTGCCAGCAGTTACTCAGCGGGAGGGGGGAGTAATGAGCAGTTCTTC CASSYSAGGGSNEQFF
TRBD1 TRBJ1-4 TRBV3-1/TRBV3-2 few TGTGCCAGCAGCCAACCGGGACAGGGGTTTGAAAAACTGTTTTTT CASSQPGQGFEKLFF
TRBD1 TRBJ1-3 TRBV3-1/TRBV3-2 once TGTGCCAGCAGAGACAGGGCCGGTCACACCATATATTTT CASRDRAGHTIYF
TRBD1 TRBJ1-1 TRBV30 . TGTGCCTGGACCACTACAGGGGCCACTGAAGCTTTCTTT CAWTTTGATEAFF
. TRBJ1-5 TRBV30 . TGTGCCTGGAGTGGCCTCGGGGGGTCCAATCAGCCCCAGCATTTT CAWSGLGGSNQPQHF
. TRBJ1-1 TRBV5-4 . TGTGCCAGCAGCCCGAACACAGGGTTCGTAGCTTTCTTT CASSPNTGFVAFF
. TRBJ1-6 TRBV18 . TGTGCCAGCTCACCACTCGCGCAGGGACGGGGGTCCTATAATTCACCCCTCCACTTT CASSPLAQGRGSYNSPLHF
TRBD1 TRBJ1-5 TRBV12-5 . TGTGCTAGTGCCAGGGACAGGGGCGTCTATCAGCCCCAGCATTTT CASARDRGVYQPQHF
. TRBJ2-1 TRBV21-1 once TGTGCCAGCAGCACCCGGGACAGGGGTGGGAATGAGCAGTTCTTC CASSTRDRGGNEQFF
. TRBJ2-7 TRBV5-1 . TGCGCCAGCAGCTTCGACACCAACTCCTACGAGCAGTACTTC CASSFDTNSYEQYF
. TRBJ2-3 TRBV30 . TGTGCCTGGAGCGGGACTTACATCAGCACAGATACGCAGTATTTT CAWSGTYISTDTQYF
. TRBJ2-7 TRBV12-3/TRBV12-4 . TGTGCCAGCAGTACCGGGATCTACGAGCAGTACTTC CASSTGIYEQYF
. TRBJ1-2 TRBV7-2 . TGTGCCAGCAGCCTGGCCGTGGGCCGTGGCTACACCTTC CASSLAVGRGYTF
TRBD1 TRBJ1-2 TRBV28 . TGTGCCAGCAGTTTAAGTAGGACAGGGAGCGGCTACACCTTC CASSLSRTGSGYTF
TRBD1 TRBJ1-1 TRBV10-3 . TGTGCCATCAGTGTTCAGGGGGCTGACACTGAAGCTTTCTTT CAISVQGADTEAFF